The 17 T cell receptor beta chains presented below share a single source sample, sequenced in a study of blood T cell repertoires in COVID-19. Generated by immunoSEQ multiplex PCR, the TCRdb table keeps only in-frame clones and is missing some. The sample lists 250,000 or so clones, around nine tenths occurring once. Sample: peripheral blood. The receptors here all came from a woman aged 55-70 years with COVID-19, enrolled during active disease.

The chain recombines TRBV7-8 with TRBJ1-2; tentatively, D is TRBD1 (6 bases). Trimming removed 5 bases at V and 11 bases at J, with 24 bases between. The CDR3 runs 15 residues. The germline gives CDR1 SGHVS, CDR2 FQNEAQ. The CDR3 here is CASSHTQGIGGGYTF. DNA of the CDR3: TGTGCCAGCAGCCACACTCAGGGGATTGGTGGTGGGTACACCTTC.

The rearrangement joins TRBV9 to TRBJ2-1; D is perhaps TRBD2 (5 bases). CDR1 and CDR2 from the germline V gene are SGDLS and YYNGEE. This CDR3 contains 16 residues. Between the trimmed V and J ends, which lost 0 bases and 5 bases, there was a span of 15 bases. In DNA form, the CDR3 reads TGTGCCAGCAGCGTAGCCCCAATAGCGTCCGACAATGAGCAGTTCTTC. Translation gives CASSVAPIASDNEQFF.

The rearrangement joins TRBV6-5 to TRBJ2-1; 10 bases line up with TRBD2. Germline V CDR1 and CDR2: MNHEY, SVGAGI. CDR3 length equals 16 residues. Trimming took 0 bases from V and 7 from J; bases not matched to a gene: 6. The CDR3 spells CASSYSPLAGANEQFF. As DNA, the CDR3 is TGTGCCAGCAGTTACTCTCCCCTAGCGGGAGCAAATGAGCAGTTCTTC.

This sequence joins TRBV11-2 and TRBJ2-2; 9 bases are a match to TRBD1. CDR1 SGHAT and CDR2 FQNNGV come from the germline V gene. This CDR3 has 14 amino acids. V was pared by 10 bases and J by 4 bases, with 7 bases of the junction left unmatched. CDR3: CATKGTGTTGELFF. For the CDR3, the DNA is TGTGCCACCAAGGGGACAGGGACCACCGGGGAGCTGTTTTTT.

This chain links TRBV9 with TRBJ2-3, with D possibly TRBD2 on 5 matching bases. The length of the CDR3 is 18 residues. V lost 0 bases, J lost 4 bases, and 21 bases lay in between. Germline V lookup: CDR1 SGDLS, CDR2 YYNGEE. The CDR3 protein is CASSVETSTRAVADTQYF. CDR3 nucleotides: TGTGCCAGCAGCGTAGAAACCTCTACTAGAGCGGTGGCAGATACGCAGTATTTT.

In its sample, this clone was seen once. The chain combines TRBV11-2 with TRBJ1-3, with D hard to call. This CDR3 is built from 14 residues. Germline-derived CDR1 and CDR2 are SGHAT and FQNNGV. Trimming shortened V by 6 bases and J by 0 bases, and 9 bases separated the two germline ends. CDR3 nucleotide sequence: TGTGCCAGCAGAGCAGGCAACTCTGGAAACACCATATATTTT. Translating gives CASRAGNSGNTIYF.

V is TRBV5-1 and J is TRBJ2-1; TRBD2 might be the D (6 bases). This CDR3 region has 14 residues. Trimming removed 2 bases from V and 7 bases from J, with 13 bases in between. CDR1 and CDR2 from the germline V gene are SGHRS and YFSETQ. Here the CDR3 reads CASSFKRVYNEQFF. In nucleotides, the CDR3 is TGCGCCAGCAGCTTCAAGCGGGTCTATAATGAGCAGTTCTTC. The variable domain in full, with the rest retrieved from reference TRBV5-1 and TRBJ2-1, is KAGVTQTPRYLIKTRGQQVTLSCSPISGHRSVSWYQQTPGQGLQFLFEYFSETQRNKGNFPGRFSGRQFSNSRSEMNVSTLELGDSALYLCASSFKRVYNEQFFGPGTRLTVL.

This clone appeared a few times. The J gene is TRBJ1-1, the V gene TRBV20-1; the D is unclear. The CDR3 has 11 residues. Germline V gene sequence: CDR1 DFQATT, CDR2 SNEGSKA (reference sequence). Trimming stripped 3 bases from V and 2 bases from J, with 4 bases between. The CDR3 reads CSASSNTEAFF. The CDR3 region has the DNA TGCAGTGCTAGCTCTAACACTGAAGCTTTCTTT.

The genes are TRBV19 and TRBJ1-1; D not certain. V shed 7 bases and J shed 1 base, with 13 bases lying between them. The CDR3 contains 14 residues. Germline assignment: CDR1 LNHDA and CDR2 SQIVND (reference sequence). For the CDR3, the DNA is TGTGCCAGTAACGCGGCCGGAGGGAACACTGAAGCTTTCTTT. Residues: CASNAAGGNTEAFF.

The rearrangement joins TRBV6-5 to TRBJ2-7, with D possibly being TRBD1 (6 bases). Trimming left V 0 bases short and J 6 bases short, with 15 bases between. The germline V gene encodes CDR1 MNHEY and CDR2 SVGAGI. The CDR3 is 15 residues long. The CDR3 sequence is CASSYSGPGAGEQYF. CDR3 DNA: TGTGCCAGCAGTTACTCAGGCCCAGGGGCGGGCGAGCAGTACTTC.

V gene TRBV18 combines with J gene TRBJ2-1; D may be TRBD2 (6 bases). From germline, CDR1 is KGHSH and CDR2 LQKENI. The V end lost 4 bases, the J end lost 5 bases, and 15 bases lay between the germline ends. This CDR3 spans 15 amino acids. For the CDR3, the DNA is TGTGCCAGCTCACTTAACGGAGGGATCAACAATGAGCAGTTCTTC. It translates to CASSLNGGINNEQFF.

The genes are TRBV30 and TRBJ2-2; tentative D call: TRBD2 (6 bases). V lost 7 bases, J lost 1 base, and 13 bases lay in between. The CDR3 extends over 14 amino acids. Germline V gene sequence: CDR1 GTSNPN, CDR2 SVGIG (reference sequence). CDR3 in amino acids: CAFSGSKNTGELFF. CDR3 DNA sequence: TGTGCCTTCAGCGGGTCAAAGAACACCGGGGAGCTGTTTTTT.

V and J are TRBV19 and TRBJ1-5; D call uncertain. V was clipped by 1 base and J by 3 bases, with 4 bases between them. Germline CDR1 is LNHDA and CDR2 is SQIVND (reference sequence). The CDR3 covers 13 residues. The CDR3: CASSIAPNQPQHF. DNA for the CDR3: TGTGCCAGTAGTATAGCTCCCAATCAGCCCCAGCATTTT.

This chain uses TRBV28 with TRBJ2-2, with D perhaps matching TRBD1 (6 bases). Germline values: CDR1 MDHEN, CDR2 SYDVKM. V lost 3 bases and J 3 bases, leaving 17 bases between the germline ends. This CDR3 is built from 17 residues. CDR3 nucleotides: TGTGCCAGCAGTTTTTACGGACAGCCCAGGGACACCGGGGAGCTGTTTTTT. It translates to CASSFYGQPRDTGELFF.

The rearrangement uses TRBV7-2 and TRBJ1-6; 7 nucleotides align to TRBD1. Germline lookup yields CDR1 SGHTA and CDR2 FQGNSA. The CDR3 spans 15 residues. V trimming: 3 bases; J trimming: 9 bases; junction bases outside the gene matches: 8. The CDR3 sequence is CASSLMTTGTSPLHF. The CDR3 coding sequence is TGTGCCAGCAGCTTGATGACGACAGGGACTTCACCCCTCCACTTT.

This clone was seen just once. This sequence joins TRBV9 and TRBJ2-1; 10 positions match TRBD2. The germline CDR1 and CDR2 sequences are SGDLS and YYNGEE. Trimming at V came to 6 bases and at J to 4 bases, leaving 7 bases not matched to a gene. The CDR3 is 15 residues long. This CDR3 is CASTESGRAYNEQFF. In DNA form, the CDR3 reads TGTGCCAGCACCGAAAGCGGGAGGGCTTACAATGAGCAGTTCTTC.

This chain connects TRBV7-9 to TRBJ2-2; TRBD2 might be the D (5 bases). Looked up from germline, CDR1 is SEHNR and CDR2 is FQNEAQ (reference sequence). Trimming stripped 3 bases from V and 0 bases from J, with 8 bases between. The CDR3 is 15 residues long. CDR3 region: CASSLTGTNTGELFF. The DNA for the CDR3 is TGTGCCAGCAGCTTGACCGGGACGAACACCGGGGAGCTGTTTTTT.